These 6 T cell receptor beta chains came from one sample sequenced in a study of shared clonotypes between healthy human individuals. Method: immunoSEQ multiplex PCR; TCRdb's copy keeps in-frame clones and lacks some. The table records a few million clones, over 85% of them present only once. Sequenced: naive CD4+ T cells from PBMCs. Subset indicated: CD45RA+ positively selected. Every receptor here comes from a man younger than 35 in good health. Some clones in this sample may be carry-over from other donors' samples.

The table lists this clone with a count of one. The chain carries TRBV27 and TRBJ1-2; maybe TRBD1 (5 bases). The CDR3 sequence is 17 residues long. Germline loops: CDR1 MNHEY, CDR2 SMNVEV (reference sequence). V lost 2 bases and J lost 2, with 18 bases in between. The CDR3 DNA reads as TGTGCCAGCAGTTTAGCGCAGGCCAGGGCGGGGAACTATGGCTACACCTTC. Translated: CASSLAQARAGNYGYTF.

J is TRBJ2-2 and V is TRBV18; D gene ambiguous. V gave up 3 bases and J gave up 2 bases, with 10 bases separating them. This CDR3 has 15 amino acids. Germline CDR1 and CDR2: KGHSH and LQKENI. The CDR3 region has the DNA TGTGCCAGCTCACCGACGCCGCCAAACACCGGGGAGCTGTTTTTT. Amino acids: CASSPTPPNTGELFF.

The V and J genes are TRBV7-2 and TRBJ2-2; TRBD1 agrees at 8 bases. The CDR3 has 17 residues. The ends lost 4 bases at V and 6 bases at J; junction bases unmatched: 13. CDR1 SGHTA and CDR2 FQGNSA come from the germline V gene. The CDR3 DNA follows: TGTGCCAGCAGCTCGAGGACAGGGAGTAACTTCGCCGGGGAGCTGTTTTTT. Its translation is CASSSRTGSNFAGELFF.

The chain is built from TRBV6-6 and TRBJ1-4; 8 nucleotides line up with TRBD1. V dropped 4 bases and J dropped 0; count of bases not matched to a gene: 4. In germline, CDR1 is MNHNY, CDR2 SVGAGI (reference sequence). This CDR3 has 16 amino acids. CDR3 nucleotides: TGTGCCAGCAGTTTACCGGACAGGGCAACTAATGAAAAACTGTTTTTT. Protein: CASSLPDRATNEKLFF.

This rearrangement joins TRBV7-3 to TRBJ2-5; D remains unclear. Germline V gives CDR1 SGHTA, CDR2 FQGTGA. With 3 bases removed from V and 5 bases from J, the gap between germline ends came to 13 bases. The CDR3 totals 14 residues. Here the CDR3 reads CASSLGSPQETQYF. The CDR3 DNA follows: TGTGCCAGCAGCTTGGGCAGCCCACAGGAGACCCAGTACTTC.

This chain joins TRBV6-1 and TRBJ1-5; 10 bases match TRBD1. The CDR3 loop spans 15 amino acids. Germline V gene sequence: CDR1 MNHNS, CDR2 SASEGT. J was trimmed by 4 bases and V by 5 bases; bases with no gene match: 5. Written as DNA, the CDR3 is TGTGCCAGCAGTTTACGGACAGGGGGGAATCAGCCCCAGCATTTT. Its protein is CASSLRTGGNQPQHF.